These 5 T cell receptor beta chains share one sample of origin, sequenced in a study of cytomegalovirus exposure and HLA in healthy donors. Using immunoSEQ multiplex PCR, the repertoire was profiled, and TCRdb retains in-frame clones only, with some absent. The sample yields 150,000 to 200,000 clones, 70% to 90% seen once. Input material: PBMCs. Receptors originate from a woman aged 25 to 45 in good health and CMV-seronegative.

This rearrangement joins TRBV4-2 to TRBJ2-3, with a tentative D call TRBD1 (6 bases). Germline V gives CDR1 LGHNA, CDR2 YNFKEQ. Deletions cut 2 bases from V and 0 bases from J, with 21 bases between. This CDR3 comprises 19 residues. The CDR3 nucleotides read TGTGCCAGCAGCCAAACAGGGAGTGGGACCTCCAGGAGCACAGATACGCAGTATTTT. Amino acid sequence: CASSQTGSGTSRSTDTQYF.

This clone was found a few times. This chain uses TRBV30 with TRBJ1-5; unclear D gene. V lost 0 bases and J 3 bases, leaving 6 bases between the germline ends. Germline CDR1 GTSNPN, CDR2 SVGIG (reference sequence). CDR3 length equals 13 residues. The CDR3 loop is CAWSVGTNQPQHF. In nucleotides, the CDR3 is TGTGCCTGGAGTGTGGGCACCAATCAGCCCCAGCATTTT.

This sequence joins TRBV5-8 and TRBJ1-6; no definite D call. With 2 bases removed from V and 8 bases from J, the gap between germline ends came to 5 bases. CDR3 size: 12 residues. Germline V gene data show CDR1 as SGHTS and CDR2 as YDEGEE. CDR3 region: CASSFPDSPLHF. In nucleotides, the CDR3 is TGTGCCAGCAGCTTCCCAGATTCACCCCTCCACTTT.

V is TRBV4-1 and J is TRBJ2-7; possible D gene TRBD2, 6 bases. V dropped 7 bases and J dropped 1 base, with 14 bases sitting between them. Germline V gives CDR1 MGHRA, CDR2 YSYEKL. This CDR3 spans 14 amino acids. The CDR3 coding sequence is TGCGCCAGCACCCCGGGACTGAGATCCTACGAGCAGTACTTC. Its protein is CASTPGLRSYEQYF.

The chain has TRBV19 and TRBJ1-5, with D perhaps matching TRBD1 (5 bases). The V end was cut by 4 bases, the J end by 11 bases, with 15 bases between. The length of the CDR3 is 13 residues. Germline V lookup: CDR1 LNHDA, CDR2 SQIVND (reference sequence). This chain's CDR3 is CASSTGGVRAQHF. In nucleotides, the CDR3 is TGTGCCAGTAGTACCGGGGGGGTTCGGGCCCAGCATTTT.